This is a list of T cell receptor beta chains from one sample in a study of neurological immune-mediated disorders. Each CDR3 protein gets one entry after TCRdb re-called the 5' RACE reads with MiXCR. The table has 87,000 or so distinct CDR3 sequences, under 4.5% seen once; the top ten hold less than 3.5%. The sample comprised PBMCs. These TCRs come from a woman in her forties or fifties with multiple sclerosis. Each CDR3 is given with its conserved first and last residue.

>17|TRBV7-2|TRBJ2-3
CASSLLPTSGGTDTQYF
>19|TRBV9|TRBJ2-1
CASSAPHGTSVRSYNEQFF
>16|TRBV5-1|TRBJ2-6
CASSSPQGTGANVLTF
>14|TRBV6-5|TRBJ2-3
CASSFSGGADTQYF
>16|TRBV5-1|TRBJ1-1
CASSSTRGVQGTEAFF
>14|TRBV25-1|TRBJ1-2
CASSPPGGGEGYTF
>15|TRBV12-3/TRBV12-4|TRBJ2-3
CASSLAGGAADTQYF
>14|TRBV7-2|TRBJ1-5
CASSLGTDNQPQHF
>14|TRBV7-2|TRBJ2-7
CASSLVVSSYEQYF
>15|TRBV4-1|TRBJ1-1
CASSRLRGMNTEAFF
>14|TRBV5-1|TRBJ2-7
CASSLAGSSYEQYF
>14|TRBV15|TRBJ2-5
CDTSGTGGWETQYF
>13|TRBV7-3|TRBJ2-1
CASSLILANEQFF
>15|TRBV2|TRBJ1-1
CASSEQVWAKTEAFF
>14|TRBV20-1|TRBJ1-5
CSAGGQLSNQPQHF
>14|TRBV5-1|TRBJ2-5
CASSRGAGRETQYF
>14|TRBV20-1|TRBJ2-7
CSAKWTSGDHEQYF